This TCR beta chain was documented in a study of blood T cell repertoires in COVID-19. Study-level information: Italy, Spain and the United States were the sources of the convalescent and acute COVID-19 samples. From T cells, B-cell-depleted T cells, or PBMCs came the material, which was cDNA or gDNA.

Trimming removed 1 base at V and 12 bases at J, with 15 bases between. Germline values: CDR1 SGHAT, CDR2 FQNNGV. This CDR3 has 13 amino acids. As processed by the authors: Amplifying reference gene primers gave estimates of nucleated cell counts. TCRdb keeps only in-frame clones here, not all; method: immunoSEQ multiplex PCR. V and J calls and clone size come straight from that table; D and trimming were deduced from the DNA. The sample comprises roughly 150,000 clones, around 82% of which are singletons, and roughly 19% rests with the top ten. This TCR came from a woman aged 70 to 79 who had recovered from COVID-19. Sequenced material: peripheral blood. The chain joins TRBV11-2 to TRBJ1-1; D gene uncertain. CDR3 DNA sequence: TGTGCCAGCAGCTTAGGAGTGAGGGTTGGCCCTTTCTTT. It encodes CASSLGVRVGPFF.